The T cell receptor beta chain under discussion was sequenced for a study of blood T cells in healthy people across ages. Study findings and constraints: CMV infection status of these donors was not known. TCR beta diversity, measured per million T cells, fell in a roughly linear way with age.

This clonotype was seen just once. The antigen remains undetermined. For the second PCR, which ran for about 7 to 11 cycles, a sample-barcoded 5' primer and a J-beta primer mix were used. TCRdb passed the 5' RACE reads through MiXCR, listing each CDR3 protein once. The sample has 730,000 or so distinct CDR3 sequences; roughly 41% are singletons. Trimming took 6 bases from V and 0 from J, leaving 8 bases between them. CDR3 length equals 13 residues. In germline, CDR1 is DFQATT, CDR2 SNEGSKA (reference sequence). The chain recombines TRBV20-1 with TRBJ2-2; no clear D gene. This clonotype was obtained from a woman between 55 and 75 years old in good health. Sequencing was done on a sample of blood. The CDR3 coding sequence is TGCAGTGCCGCAAAGACGAACACCGGGGAGCTGTTTTTT. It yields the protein CSAAKTNTGELFF.